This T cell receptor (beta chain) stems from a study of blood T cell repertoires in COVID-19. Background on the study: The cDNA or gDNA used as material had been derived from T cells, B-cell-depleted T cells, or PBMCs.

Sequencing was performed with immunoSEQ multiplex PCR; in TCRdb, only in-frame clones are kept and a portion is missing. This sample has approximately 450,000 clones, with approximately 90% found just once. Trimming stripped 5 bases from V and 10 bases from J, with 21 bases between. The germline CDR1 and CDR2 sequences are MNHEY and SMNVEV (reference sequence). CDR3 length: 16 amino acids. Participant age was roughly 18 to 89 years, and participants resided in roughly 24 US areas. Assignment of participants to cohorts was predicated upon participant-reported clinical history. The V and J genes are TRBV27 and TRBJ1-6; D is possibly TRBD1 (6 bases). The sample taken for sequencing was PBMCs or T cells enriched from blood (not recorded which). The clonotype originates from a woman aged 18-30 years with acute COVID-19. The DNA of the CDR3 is TGTGCCAGCAGTCCCCGGACAGCTCCCACGACGTCACCCCTCCACTTT. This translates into CASSPRTAPTTSPLHF.